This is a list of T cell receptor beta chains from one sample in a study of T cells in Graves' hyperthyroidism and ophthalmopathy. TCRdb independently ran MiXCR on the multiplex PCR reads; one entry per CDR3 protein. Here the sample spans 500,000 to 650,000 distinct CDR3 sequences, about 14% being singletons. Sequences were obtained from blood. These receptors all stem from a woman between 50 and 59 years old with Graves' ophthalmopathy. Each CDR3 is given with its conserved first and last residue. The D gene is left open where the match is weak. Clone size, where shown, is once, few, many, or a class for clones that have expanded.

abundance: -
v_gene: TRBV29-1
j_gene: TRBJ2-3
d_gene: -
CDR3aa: CSVEGATRTDTQYF
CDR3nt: TGCAGCGTTGAGGGGGCGACCCGCACAGATACGCAGTATTTT

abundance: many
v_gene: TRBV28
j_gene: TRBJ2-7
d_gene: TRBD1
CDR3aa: CASSLPPGTGGDEQYF
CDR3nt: TGTGCCAGCAGTCTACCTCCCGGGACAGGAGGCGACGAGCAGTACTTC

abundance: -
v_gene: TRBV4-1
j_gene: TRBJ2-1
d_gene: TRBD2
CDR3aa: CASSQDPGTSGYNEQFF
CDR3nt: TGCGCCAGCAGCCAAGATCCTGGGACTAGCGGATACAATGAGCAGTTCTTC

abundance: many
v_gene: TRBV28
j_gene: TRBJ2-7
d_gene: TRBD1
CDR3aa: CASSPDLTGGLSYEQYF
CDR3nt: TGTGCCAGCAGTCCAGACCTAACAGGGGGCCTCTCCTACGAGCAGTACTTC

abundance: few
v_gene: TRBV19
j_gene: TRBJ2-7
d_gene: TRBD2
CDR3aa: CASSIKATSGSPYEQYF
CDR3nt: TGTGCCAGTAGTATTAAGGCTACTAGCGGATCACCCTACGAGCAGTACTTC

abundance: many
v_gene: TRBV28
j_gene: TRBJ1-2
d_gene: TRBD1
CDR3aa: CASSFTGGVFGYTF
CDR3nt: TGTGCCAGCAGTTTTACAGGGGGGGTCTTTGGCTACACCTTC

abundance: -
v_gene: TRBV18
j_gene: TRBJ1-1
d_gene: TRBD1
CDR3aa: CASSPRTGANTEAFF
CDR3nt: TGTGCCAGCTCACCGAGGACAGGGGCTAACACTGAAGCTTTCTTT

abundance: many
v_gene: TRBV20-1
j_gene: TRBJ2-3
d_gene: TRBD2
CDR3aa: CSAPTSGRQDTQYF
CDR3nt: TGCAGTGCCCCGACTAGCGGGAGGCAAGATACGCAGTATTTT

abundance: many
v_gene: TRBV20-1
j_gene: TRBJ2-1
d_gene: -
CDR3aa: CSAGALGDEQFF
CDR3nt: TGCAGTGCCGGGGCACTAGGGGATGAGCAGTTCTTC

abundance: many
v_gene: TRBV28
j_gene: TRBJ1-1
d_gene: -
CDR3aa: CASRIAGDTEAFF
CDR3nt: TGTGCCAGCCGTATAGCGGGGGACACTGAAGCTTTCTTT

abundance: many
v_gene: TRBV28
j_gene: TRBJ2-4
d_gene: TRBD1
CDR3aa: CASSSPVGQGAKNIQYF
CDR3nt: TGTGCCAGCAGTTCCCCCGTCGGACAGGGGGCCAAAAACATTCAGTACTTC

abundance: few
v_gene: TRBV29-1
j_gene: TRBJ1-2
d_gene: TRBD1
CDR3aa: CSAGTAPYGYTF
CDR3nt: TGCAGCGCTGGGACAGCTCCCTATGGCTACACCTTC

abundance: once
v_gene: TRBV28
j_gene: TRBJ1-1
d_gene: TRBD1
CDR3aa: CASRRDSNTEAFF
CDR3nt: TGTGCCAGCAGAAGGGACAGTAACACTGAAGCTTTCTTT

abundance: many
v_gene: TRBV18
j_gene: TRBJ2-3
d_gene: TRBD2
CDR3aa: CASSPSAAGGSDTQYF
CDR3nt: TGTGCCAGCTCACCAAGTGCAGCGGGGGGTTCAGATACGCAGTATTTT

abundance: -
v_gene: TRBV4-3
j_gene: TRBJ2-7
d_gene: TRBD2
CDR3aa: CASSQDMMTSGSSYEQYF
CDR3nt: TGCGCCAGCAGCCAAGATATGATGACTAGCGGGAGCTCCTACGAGCAGTACTTC

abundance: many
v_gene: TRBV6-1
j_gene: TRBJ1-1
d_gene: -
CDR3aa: CASSYARENEAFF
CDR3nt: TGTGCCAGCAGTTACGCCAGGGAAAATGAAGCTTTCTTT

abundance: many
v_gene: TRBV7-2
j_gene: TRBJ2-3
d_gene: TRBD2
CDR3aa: CASSWGGKTDTQYF
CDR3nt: TGTGCCAGCAGTTGGGGGGGGAAAACAGATACGCAGTATTTT

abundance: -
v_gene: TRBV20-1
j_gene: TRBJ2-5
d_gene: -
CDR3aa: CSATQSETQYF
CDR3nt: TGCAGTGCTACTCAGTCAGAGACCCAGTACTTC

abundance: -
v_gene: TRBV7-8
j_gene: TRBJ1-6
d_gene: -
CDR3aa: CASSLARTGLGLTPLHF
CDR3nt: TGTGCCAGCAGCTTAGCGCGCACAGGGTTGGGTTTGACACCCCTCCACTTT

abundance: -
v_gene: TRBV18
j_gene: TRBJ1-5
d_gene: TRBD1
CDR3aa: CASSPRRTGLDQPQHF
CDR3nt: TGTGCCAGCTCACCACGAAGGACAGGGTTAGATCAGCCCCAGCATTTT

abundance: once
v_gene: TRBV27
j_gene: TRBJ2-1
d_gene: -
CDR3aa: CASSLIPQAASSYNEQFF
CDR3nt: TGTGCCAGCAGTTTAATTCCCCAAGCGGCAAGCTCCTACAATGAGCAGTTCTTC

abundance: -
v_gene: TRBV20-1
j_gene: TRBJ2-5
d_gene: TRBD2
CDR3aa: CSARGLAGSGTQYF
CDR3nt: TGCAGTGCTAGAGGACTAGCGGGAAGTGGGACCCAGTACTTC

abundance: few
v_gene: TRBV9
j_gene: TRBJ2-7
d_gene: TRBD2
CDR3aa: CASSVGAGDTYEQYF
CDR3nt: TGTGCCAGCAGCGTAGGTGCGGGAGATACCTACGAGCAGTACTTC

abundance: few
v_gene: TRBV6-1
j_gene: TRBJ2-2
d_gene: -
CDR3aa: CASRDAGTAWGELFF
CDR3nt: TGTGCCAGCAGGGACGCCGGGACGGCTTGGGGGGAGCTGTTTTTT

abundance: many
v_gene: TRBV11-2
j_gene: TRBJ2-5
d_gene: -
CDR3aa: CASSGLSQETQYF
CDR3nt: TGTGCCAGCAGCGGACTATCCCAAGAGACCCAGTACTTC

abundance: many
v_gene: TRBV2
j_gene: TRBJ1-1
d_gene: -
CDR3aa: CASLKGFMNTEAFF
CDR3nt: TGTGCCAGCCTAAAGGGTTTCATGAACACTGAAGCTTTCTTT

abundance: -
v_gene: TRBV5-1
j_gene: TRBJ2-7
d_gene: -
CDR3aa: CASSLDSDSSYEQYF
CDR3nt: TGCGCCAGCAGCTTGGATAGCGACAGCTCCTACGAGCAGTACTTC

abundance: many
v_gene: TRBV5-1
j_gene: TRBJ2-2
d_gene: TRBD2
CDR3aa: CASSTRLAGGPNTGELFF
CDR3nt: TGCGCCAGCAGCACCCGACTAGCGGGAGGCCCGAACACCGGGGAGCTGTTTTTT

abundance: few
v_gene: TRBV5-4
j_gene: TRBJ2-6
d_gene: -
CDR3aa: CASSYKTSGANVLTF
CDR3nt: TGTGCCAGCAGCTATAAAACCTCTGGGGCCAACGTCCTGACTTTC

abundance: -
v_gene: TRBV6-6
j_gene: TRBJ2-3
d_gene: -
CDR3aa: CASSYMESTDTQYF
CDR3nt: TGTGCCAGCAGTTACATGGAGAGCACAGATACGCAGTATTTT

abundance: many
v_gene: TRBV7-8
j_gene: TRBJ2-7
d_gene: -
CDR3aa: CASSFSGSFRDEQYF
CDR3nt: TGTGCCAGCAGCTTTTCGGGGTCGTTCCGTGACGAGCAGTACTTC

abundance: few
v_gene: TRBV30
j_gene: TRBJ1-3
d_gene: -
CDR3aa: CAWSARLLSGNTIYF
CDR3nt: TGTGCCTGGAGTGCCAGATTGCTCTCTGGAAACACCATATATTTT

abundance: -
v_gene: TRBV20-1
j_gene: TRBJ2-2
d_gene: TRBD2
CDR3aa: CSARGAGVLTGELFF
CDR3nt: TGCAGTGCCCGAGGAGCGGGAGTTCTGACCGGGGAGCTGTTTTTT

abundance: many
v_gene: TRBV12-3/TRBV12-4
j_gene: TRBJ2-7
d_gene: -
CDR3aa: CASSLVAGAREQYF
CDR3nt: TGTGCCAGCAGTTTAGTCGCAGGGGCGCGCGAGCAGTACTTC

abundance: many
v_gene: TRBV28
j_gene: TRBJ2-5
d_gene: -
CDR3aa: CASSWDRDLSKETQYF
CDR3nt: TGTGCCAGCAGTTGGGACCGGGACCTGTCAAAAGAGACCCAGTACTTC

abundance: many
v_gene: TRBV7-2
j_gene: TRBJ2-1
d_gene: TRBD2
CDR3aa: CASSLAPGLAGNEQFF
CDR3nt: TGTGCCAGCAGCTTAGCTCCGGGACTAGCGGGTAATGAGCAGTTCTTC

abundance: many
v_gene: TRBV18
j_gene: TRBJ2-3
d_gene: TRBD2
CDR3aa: CASSPRLAGDDYTQYF
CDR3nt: TGTGCCAGCTCACCACGTCTAGCGGGAGACGATTATACGCAGTATTTT

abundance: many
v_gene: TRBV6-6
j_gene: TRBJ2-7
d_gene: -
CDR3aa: CASSYSDTSSSYEQYF
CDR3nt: TGTGCCAGCAGTTACTCGGACACCTCGAGCTCCTACGAGCAGTACTTC